This TCR beta chain stems from a study of T cell responses to AZD1222 COVID-19 vaccine. Whole-study findings and limits: Baseline serostatus was positive in only five to seven AZD1222 recipients. A mostly white British donor set with more females was recruited, and clonal diversity was possibly underestimated. Epitopes outside B.1.351 and B.1.1.7 mutated regions reportedly drew nearly half of spike TCRs.

Notes on this clone: Its antigen is not identified.

Sequenced by immunoSEQ multiplex PCR; TCRdb stores in-frame clones only, minus some. The sample consists of tens of thousands of clones, nearly 85% of them appearing once. The clonotype comes from an adult in good health. The sample in question was peripheral blood, obtained on day 0 of AZD1222 vaccination.

Here the CDR3 reads CATSDSVGGKSGELFF. Written as DNA, the CDR3 is TGTGCCACCAGTGATTCAGTCGGGGGCAAGTCCGGGGAGCTGTTTTTT. This sequence joins TRBV24-1 and TRBJ2-2, with D perhaps assigned TRBD1 or TRBD2 (6 bases each). The ends were cut back, 2 bases at V and 6 bases at J, with 15 bases in the middle. Germline CDR1 is KGHDR and CDR2 is SFDVKD. The CDR3 has 16 amino acids.